This paragraph reports one TCR beta chain. Antigen specificity is unknown. Germline CDR1 MDHEN, CDR2 SYDVKM. Trimming stripped 6 bases from V and 4 bases from J, with 12 bases between. This CDR3 is built from 14 residues. Only in-frame clones appear in the TCRdb table, and some are missing; sequencing was by immunoSEQ multiplex PCR. This table has around 80,000 clones, roughly 80% appearing once. The sample comes from a study of OX40 agonist ivuxolimab in advanced cancers. The study, taken as a whole, reports: CD4+ and CD8+ blood T cells expanded clonally by week 6 at 0.1 to 3.0 mg/kg.

Enrollment shut out patients with autoimmune disease history or systemic immunosuppression. Sequences were derived from CD4+ or CD8+ T cells sorted from blood, sampled in a trial of the OX40 agonist ivuxolimab. The rearrangement uses TRBV28 and TRBJ1-4; D uncertain. The receptor comes from an adult with an advanced solid tumor such as melanoma, head and neck, liver or kidney cancer. The CDR3 sequence: CASSPAWVNEKLFF. The CDR3 DNA sequence: TGTGCCAGCAGCCCGGCGTGGGTTAATGAAAAACTGTTTTTT. Full variable domain (remainder filled in from reference TRBV28 and TRBJ1-4): DVKVTQSSRYLVKRTGEKVFLECVQDMDHENMFWYRQDPGLGLRLIYFSYDVKMKEKGDIPEGYSVSREKKERFSLILESASTNQTSMYLCASSPAWVNEKLFFGSGTQLSVL.